Shown below are 10 T cell receptor beta chains from a single sample sequenced in a study of Ad26.COV2.S vaccination and SARS-CoV-2 variants. Treatment denoted: 15 to 20 received Ad26.COV2.S at low or high dose, single or two shots; roughly five received placebo; per-sample allocation not given. Day 63 after the first injection of vaccine or placebo was the sampling time. TCRdb keeps only in-frame clones here, not all; method: immunoSEQ multiplex PCR. The data contain about 410,000 clones, around 92% of them singletons. The starting material was peripheral blood, obtained in a trial of Ad26.COV2.S vaccine versus placebo. These receptors came from a person between 18 and 65 years old who received the Ad26.COV2.S COVID-19 vaccine or a placebo.

As DNA, the CDR3 is TGTGCCAGCAGTCAGACTAGCGGGGTGGGGGAGACCCAGTACTTC. Amino acid sequence: CASSQTSGVGETQYF. V usage is TRBV6-5 and J usage is TRBJ2-5, with 11 bases matching TRBD2. The V and J ends lost 5 bases and 5 bases, in that order; junction bases with no gene match: 7. The length of the CDR3 is 15 residues. Germline V gives CDR1 MNHEY, CDR2 SVGAGI.

Note on this clone: The same CDR3 arises from other DNA sequences in this sample as well. This rearrangement joins TRBV9 to TRBJ2-3; D gene uncertain. V was trimmed by 0 bases and J by 1 base, leaving 6 bases between them. The CDR3 is made up of 14 amino acids. CDR1 is SGDLS, CDR2 YYNGEE, per germline. DNA of the CDR3: TGTGCCAGCAGCGTAGGGCTAGGCACAGATACGCAGTATTTT. Translation: CASSVGLGTDTQYF.

V is TRBV6-5 and J is TRBJ1-2, with a tentative D call TRBD1 (6 bases). CDR3 length: 14 amino acids. The germline V gene encodes CDR1 MNHEY and CDR2 SVGAGI. Trimming cost V 7 bases and J 2 bases, with 14 bases left between them. CDR3 coding DNA: TGTGCCAGCAACCTCGGCAGGGGCAACTATGGCTACACCTTC. Its translation: CASNLGRGNYGYTF.

The chain links TRBV21-1 to TRBJ2-2; whether TRBD1, the table's D call, matches the DNA was not checked. TRBV21-1 has pseudogene status. The CDR3 runs to 19 residues. CDR3 amino acids: CASSTNKPSGQGTTGELFF. For the CDR3, the DNA is TGTGCCAGCAGCACCAACAAACCCTCGGGACAGGGTACTACCGGGGAGCTGTTTTTT.

The chain couples TRBV27 to TRBJ1-1; maybe TRBD1 (6 bases). The germline V gene has CDR1 MNHEY and CDR2 SMNVEV (reference sequence). The CDR3 consists of 14 residues. V dropped 0 bases and J dropped 11 bases, with 16 bases sitting between them. CDR3: CASSLSRDTTHAFF. The CDR3, as DNA: TGTGCCAGCAGTTTATCCCGGGACACTACGCACGCTTTCTTT.

The V call is TRBV27, the J call TRBJ2-1, with 10 positions matching TRBD2. Germline values: CDR1 MNHEY, CDR2 SMNVEV (reference sequence). The length of the CDR3 is 14 residues. V shed 6 bases, J shed 5 bases, and the junction held 4 bases outside the gene matches. CDR3 loop: CASSPGLANNEQFF. CDR3 nucleotide sequence: TGTGCCAGCAGCCCGGGACTAGCGAACAATGAGCAGTTCTTC.

The genes are TRBV7-8 and TRBJ1-3; no clear D. CDR1 is SGHVS, CDR2 FQNEAQ, per germline. The V end lost 2 bases, the J end lost 0 bases, and 11 bases lay between the germline ends. The CDR3 totals 16 residues. The CDR3 region has the DNA TGTGCCAGCAGCTTAAGTCACCGTAGCTCTGGAAACACCATATATTTT. Translated: CASSLSHRSSGNTIYF.

This chain uses TRBV30 with TRBJ2-7; 8 bases line up with TRBD1. J gave up 3 bases and V 4 bases, and 5 bases lay outside the gene matches. The CDR3 loop spans 13 amino acids. Germline values: CDR1 GTSNPN, CDR2 SVGIG (reference sequence). The CDR3 coding sequence is TGTGCCTGGAATCAGGGGGCTGACTACGAGCAGTACTTC. Its protein is CAWNQGADYEQYF.

This clone was seen just once. V is TRBV12-5 and J is TRBJ2-5; 8 bases are shared with TRBD1. CDR3 length: 15 residues. Germline CDR1 reads LGHNT; CDR2 reads FRNRAP. Losses at the gene ends were 6 bases for V and 2 bases for J; bases not matched to a gene: 8. The CDR3 region is CASGEQGVGQETQYF. The DNA of the CDR3 is TGTGCTAGTGGGGAACAGGGGGTAGGGCAAGAGACCCAGTACTTC.

V usage is TRBV12-3 or TRBV12-4 and J usage is TRBJ1-1; TRBD1 aligns across 8 bases. CDR3 length: 12 residues. Losses at the gene ends were 5 bases for V and 10 bases for J; bases not matched to a gene: 6. Here the CDR3 DNA reads TGTGCCAGCAGTATCCCGCAGGGGGCAGCTTTCTTT. Residues: CASSIPQGAAFF.